These 3 T cell receptor beta chains originate from one sample sequenced in a study of monozygotic twins with inflammatory bowel disease. With the 5' RACE reads reprocessed, TCRdb shows one record per CDR3 protein and no DNA. The ten most abundant clones cover under 3% of a sample with around 380,000 distinct CDR3 sequences. The sequencing sample was made of blood. The receptors shown here come from a human donor with ulcerative colitis or Crohn's disease, or a healthy co-twin of an affected twin (not recorded which).

This chain links TRBV6-2 or TRBV6-3 with TRBJ1-5; TCRdb's D call, TRBD1, is unchecked because there is no DNA. Germline V CDR1 and CDR2: MNHEY, SVGEGT. CDR3 length equals 15 residues. The CDR3 loop is CASSGAGIVNQPQHF.

This chain connects TRBV7-9 to TRBJ2-1; no DNA is available, so the TRBD2 call from TCRdb remains unchecked. Germline V gives CDR1 SEHNR, CDR2 FQNEAQ (reference sequence). CDR3 size: 17 residues. The CDR3 loop is CASSFTSGGSSYNEQFF.

This rearrangement joins TRBV5-1 to TRBJ1-1; TCRdb outputs TRBD1, but without DNA this stays unchecked. CDR1 and CDR2 (germline): SGHRS, YFSETQ. The CDR3 runs 15 residues. The CDR3 sequence is CASSSIRGLNTEAFF.